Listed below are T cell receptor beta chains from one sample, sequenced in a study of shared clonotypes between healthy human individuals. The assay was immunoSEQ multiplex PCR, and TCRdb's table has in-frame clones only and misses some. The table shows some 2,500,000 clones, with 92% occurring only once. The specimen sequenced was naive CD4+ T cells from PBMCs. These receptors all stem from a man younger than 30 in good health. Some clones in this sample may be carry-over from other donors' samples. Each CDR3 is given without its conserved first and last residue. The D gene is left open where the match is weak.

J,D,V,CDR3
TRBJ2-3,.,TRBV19,ASSIGGTDTQY
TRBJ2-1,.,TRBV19,ASSIEGTAYNEQF
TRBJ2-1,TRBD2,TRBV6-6,ASRGLAGLYNEQF
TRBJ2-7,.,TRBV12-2,ASRLPLGDYEQY
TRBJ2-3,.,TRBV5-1,ASSGGNRDTQY
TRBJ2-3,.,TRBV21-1,ASSSQRLAASTDTQY
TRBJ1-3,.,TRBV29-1,SVQGSLSGNTIY
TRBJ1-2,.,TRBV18,ASSPLKLDYGYT
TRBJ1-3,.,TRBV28,ASSPQGSSGNTIY
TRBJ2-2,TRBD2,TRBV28,ASSPPGTSGAGELF
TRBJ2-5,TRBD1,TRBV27,ASSSTGAWEETQY
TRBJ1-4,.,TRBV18,ASSMTAATNEKLF
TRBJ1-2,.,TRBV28,ASSLRRFGYT
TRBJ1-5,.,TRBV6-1,ASRGSNSNQPQH
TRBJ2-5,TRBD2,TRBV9,ASSVRLAGVGETQY
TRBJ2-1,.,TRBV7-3,ASSPNGGGRVRHNEQF
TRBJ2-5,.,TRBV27,ASSLSVGVGTQY
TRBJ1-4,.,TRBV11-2,ASSKRHRNEKLF
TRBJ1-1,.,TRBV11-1,ASSLASEAF
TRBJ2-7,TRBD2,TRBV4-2,ASSQVVAGRSYEQY
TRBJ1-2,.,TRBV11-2,ASSDHGYT
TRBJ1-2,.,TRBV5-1,ASSLDGYGYT
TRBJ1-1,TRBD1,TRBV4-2,ASSPPSQGSEAF